This T cell receptor beta chain was profiled in a study of T-cell reconstitution after alpha-beta-depleted transplantation in children. V lost 8 bases, J lost 8 bases, and 16 bases lay in between. The CDR3 runs to 14 residues. The germline CDR1 and CDR2 sequences are SEHNR and FQNEAQ (reference sequence). The TCRbeta library was prepared with unique molecular identifiers. Via MiXCR, TCRdb re-called the PCR reads, giving one row per CDR3 protein. In the table there are 200,000 to 300,000 distinct CDR3 sequences, about 12% of which are singletons. This clonotype was seen many times. This receptor was obtained from a human donor who donated a stem cell graft to a child with acute lymphoblastic leukemia. The chain employs TRBV7-9 and TRBJ1-6; D unresolved. The sample in question was PBMCs from the stem cell graft donor, obtained from the stem cell graft. The CDR3, as DNA: TGTGCCAGCGCACTTGCAGGAGGCGATTCACCCCTCCACTTT. Amino acids: CASALAGGDSPLHF.